This T cell receptor (beta chain) was profiled in a study of cytomegalovirus exposure and HLA in healthy donors. Trimming cost V 7 bases and J 7 bases, with 10 bases left between them. Per germline, CDR1 MDHEN and CDR2 SYDVKM. CDR3 length equals 11 residues. With 60 Vbeta and 13 Jbeta primers, the PCR was carried out. Clones were sequenced by immunoSEQ multiplex PCR, and TCRdb holds only the in-frame ones, with some missing. Here the sample spans 130,000 to 150,000 clones, over 70% being singletons. The rearrangement uses TRBV28 and TRBJ1-1; D is unresolved. The clonotype comes from a male donor in good health and CMV-seronegative. Sequences were obtained from PBMCs. CDR3 region: CASTVRDEAFF. The CDR3 bases are TGTGCCAGCACAGTGCGGGATGAAGCTTTCTTT.